This T cell receptor (beta chain) was found in a study of radiation and T cells in renal cell carcinoma. As for time point: blood 2 weeks post-SBRT. Noted treatment: 15 Gy SBRT to primary tumor, nephrectomy 4 weeks later. Blood was sampled at baseline, 2 weeks and 4 weeks after SBRT. This table comes from immunoSEQ multiplex PCR, and its TCRdb copy is limited to in-frame clones, with some not included. In the table there are tens of thousands of clones, 75% to 90% of which are singletons. The CDR3 has 14 amino acids. CDR1 and CDR2 (germline): SGHRS, YFSETQ. Trimming removed 6 bases from V and 2 bases from J; junction bases left unmatched: 6.

The rearrangement joins TRBV5-1 to TRBJ2-5; TRBD2 aligns across 8 bases. Material: blood, obtained from a patient whose treatment included radiotherapy and nephrectomy. The TCR comes from a woman in her sixties or seventies with renal cell carcinoma. The CDR3 reads CASTGASGQETQYF. As DNA, the CDR3 is TGCGCCAGCACTGGGGCTAGCGGGCAAGAGACCCAGTACTTC.